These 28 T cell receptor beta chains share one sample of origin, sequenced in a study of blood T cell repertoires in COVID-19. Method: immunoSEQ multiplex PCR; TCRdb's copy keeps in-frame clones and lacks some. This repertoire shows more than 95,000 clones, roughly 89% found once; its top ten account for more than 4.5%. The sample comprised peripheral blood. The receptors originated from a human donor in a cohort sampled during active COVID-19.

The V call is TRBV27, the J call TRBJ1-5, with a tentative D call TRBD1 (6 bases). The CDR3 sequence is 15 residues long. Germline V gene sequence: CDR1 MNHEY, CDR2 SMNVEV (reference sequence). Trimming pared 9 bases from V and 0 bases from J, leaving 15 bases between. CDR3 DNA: TGTGCCAGGGGGGGGGCAGACGATAGCAATCAGCCCCAGCATTTT. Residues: CARGGADDSNQPQHF.

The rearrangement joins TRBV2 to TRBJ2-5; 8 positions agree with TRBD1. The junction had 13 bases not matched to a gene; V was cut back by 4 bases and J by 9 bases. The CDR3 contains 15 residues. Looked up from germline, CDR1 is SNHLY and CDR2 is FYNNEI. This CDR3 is CASSGGTGALGPQYF. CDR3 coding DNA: TGTGCCAGCAGTGGAGGGACAGGCGCTCTGGGGCCCCAGTACTTC.

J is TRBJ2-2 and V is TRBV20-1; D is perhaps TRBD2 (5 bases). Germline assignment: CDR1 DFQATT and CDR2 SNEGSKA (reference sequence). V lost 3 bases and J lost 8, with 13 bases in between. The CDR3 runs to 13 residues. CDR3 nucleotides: TGCAGTGCTAGTCACGGGGTCGGTGGGGAGCTGTTTTTT. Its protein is CSASHGVGGELFF.

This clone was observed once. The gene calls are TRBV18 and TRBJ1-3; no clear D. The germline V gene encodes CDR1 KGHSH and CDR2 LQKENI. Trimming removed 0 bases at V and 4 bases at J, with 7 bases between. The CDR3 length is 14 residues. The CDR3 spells CASSPPGRGNTIYF. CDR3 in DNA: TGTGCCAGCTCACCACCAGGGAGGGGAAACACCATATATTTT.

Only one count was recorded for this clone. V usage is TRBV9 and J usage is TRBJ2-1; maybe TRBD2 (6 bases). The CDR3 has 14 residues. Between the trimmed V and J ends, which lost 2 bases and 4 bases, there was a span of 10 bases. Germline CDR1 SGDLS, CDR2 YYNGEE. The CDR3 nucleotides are TGTGCCAGCAGCGTGGGAGGTGGGTACAATGAGCAGTTCTTC. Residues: CASSVGGGYNEQFF.

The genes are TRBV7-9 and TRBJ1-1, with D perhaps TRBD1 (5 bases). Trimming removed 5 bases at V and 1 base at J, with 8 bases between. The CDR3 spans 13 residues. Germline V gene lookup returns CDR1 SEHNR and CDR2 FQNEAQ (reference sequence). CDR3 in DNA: TGTGCCAGCAGCACACAGGCGAACACTGAAGCTTTCTTT. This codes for CASSTQANTEAFF.

The CDR3 region has the DNA TGTGCCAGCAGTTACTCCCAGGGGCGGTACAATGAGCAGTTCTTC. Translating gives CASSYSQGRYNEQFF. V gene TRBV6-5 combines with J gene TRBJ2-1, with a weak D call TRBD1 (6 bases). Trimming pared 0 bases from V and 4 bases from J, leaving 10 bases between. CDR3 length: 15 residues. The germline V gene has CDR1 MNHEY and CDR2 SVGAGI.

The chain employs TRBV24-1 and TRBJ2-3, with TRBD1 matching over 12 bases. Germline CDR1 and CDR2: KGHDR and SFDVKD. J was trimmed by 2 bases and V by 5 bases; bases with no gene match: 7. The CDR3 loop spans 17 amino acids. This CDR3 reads CATSGHRDRGLTDTQYF. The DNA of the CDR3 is TGTGCCACCAGTGGGCACAGGGACAGGGGGCTCACAGATACGCAGTATTTT.

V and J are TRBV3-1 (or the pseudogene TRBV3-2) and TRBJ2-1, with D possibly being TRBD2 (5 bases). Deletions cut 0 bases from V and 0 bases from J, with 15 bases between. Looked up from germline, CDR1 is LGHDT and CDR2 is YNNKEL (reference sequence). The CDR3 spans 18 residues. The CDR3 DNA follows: TGTGCCAGCAGCCAAGATTGGGGAGCGTTTAGCTCCTACAATGAGCAGTTCTTC. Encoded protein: CASSQDWGAFSSYNEQFF.

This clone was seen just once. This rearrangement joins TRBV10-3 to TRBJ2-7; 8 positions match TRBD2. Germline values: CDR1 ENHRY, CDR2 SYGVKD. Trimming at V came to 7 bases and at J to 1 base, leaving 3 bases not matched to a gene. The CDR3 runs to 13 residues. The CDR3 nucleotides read TGTGCCATCACGGCGGGAGGATCCTACGAGCAGTACTTC. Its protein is CAITAGGSYEQYF.

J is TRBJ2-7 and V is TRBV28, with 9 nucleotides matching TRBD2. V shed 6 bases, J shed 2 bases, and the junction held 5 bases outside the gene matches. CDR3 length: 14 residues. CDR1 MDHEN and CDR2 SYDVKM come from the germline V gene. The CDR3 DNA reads TGTGCCAGCAGCACAGCGGGAGGCCCCTACGAGCAGTACTTC. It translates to CASSTAGGPYEQYF.

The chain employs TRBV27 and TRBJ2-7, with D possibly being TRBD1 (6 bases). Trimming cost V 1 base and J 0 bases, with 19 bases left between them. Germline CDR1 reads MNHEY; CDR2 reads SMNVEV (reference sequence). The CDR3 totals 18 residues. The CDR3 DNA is TGTGCCAGCAGTTTATTTGTTCCTCTCGGACAGAGCTCCTACGAGCAGTACTTC. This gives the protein CASSLFVPLGQSSYEQYF.

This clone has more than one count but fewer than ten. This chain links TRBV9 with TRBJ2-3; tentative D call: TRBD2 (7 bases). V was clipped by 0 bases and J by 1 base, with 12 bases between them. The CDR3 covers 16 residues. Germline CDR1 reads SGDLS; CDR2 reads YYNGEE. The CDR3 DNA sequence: TGTGCCAGCAGCGTAGGGGGCGGGGGCCGCACAGATACGCAGTATTTT. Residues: CASSVGGGGRTDTQYF.

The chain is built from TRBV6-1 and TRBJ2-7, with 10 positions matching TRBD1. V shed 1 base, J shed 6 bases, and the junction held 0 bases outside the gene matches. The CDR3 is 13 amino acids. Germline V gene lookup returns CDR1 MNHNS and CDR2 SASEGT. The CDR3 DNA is TGTGCCAGCAGTGAAGGGGACAGGGGCGAGCAGTACTTC. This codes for CASSEGDRGEQYF.

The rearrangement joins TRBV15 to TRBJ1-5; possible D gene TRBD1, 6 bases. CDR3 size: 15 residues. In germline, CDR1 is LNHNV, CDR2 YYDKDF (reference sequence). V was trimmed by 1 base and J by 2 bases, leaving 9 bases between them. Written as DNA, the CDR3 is TGTGCCACCAGCAGAGGACAGGAAGGCAATCAGCCCCAGCATTTT. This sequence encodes CATSRGQEGNQPQHF.

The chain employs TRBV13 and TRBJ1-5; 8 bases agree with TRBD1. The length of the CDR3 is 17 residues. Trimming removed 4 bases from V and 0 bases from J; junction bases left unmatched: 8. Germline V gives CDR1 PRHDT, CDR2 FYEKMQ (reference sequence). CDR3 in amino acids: CASSSSLGQVSNQPQHF. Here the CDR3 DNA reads TGTGCCAGCAGCTCATCTCTGGGACAGGTTAGCAATCAGCCCCAGCATTTT.

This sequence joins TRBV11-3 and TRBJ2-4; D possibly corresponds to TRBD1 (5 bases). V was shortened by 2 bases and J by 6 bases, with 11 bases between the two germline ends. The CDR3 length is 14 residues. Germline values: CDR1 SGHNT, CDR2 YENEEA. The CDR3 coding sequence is TGTGCCAGCAGCTTAATAGGGGTGGGAAACATTCAGTACTTC. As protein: CASSLIGVGNIQYF.

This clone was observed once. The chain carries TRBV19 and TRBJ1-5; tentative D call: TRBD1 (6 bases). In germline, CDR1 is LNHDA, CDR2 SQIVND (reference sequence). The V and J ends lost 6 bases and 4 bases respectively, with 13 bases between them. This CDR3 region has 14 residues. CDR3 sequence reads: CASRIQGLNQPQHF. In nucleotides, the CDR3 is TGTGCCAGTAGAATACAGGGACTGAATCAGCCCCAGCATTTT.

The CDR3 spells CASSTGSWYSNQPQHF. The CDR3 DNA follows: TGTGCCAGCAGCACAGGGAGTTGGTATAGCAATCAGCCCCAGCATTTT. This sequence joins TRBV28 and TRBJ1-5; perhaps TRBD1 as D (6 bases). Trimming pared 6 bases from V and 0 bases from J, leaving 15 bases between. The CDR3 sequence is 16 residues long. Germline V gene sequence: CDR1 MDHEN, CDR2 SYDVKM.

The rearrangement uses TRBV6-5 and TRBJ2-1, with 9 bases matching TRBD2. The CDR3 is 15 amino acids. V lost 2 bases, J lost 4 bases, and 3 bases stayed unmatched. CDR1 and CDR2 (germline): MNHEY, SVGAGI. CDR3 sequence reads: CASSYSGRRYNEQFF. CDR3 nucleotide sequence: TGTGCCAGCAGTTACAGCGGGAGGAGGTACAATGAGCAGTTCTTC.

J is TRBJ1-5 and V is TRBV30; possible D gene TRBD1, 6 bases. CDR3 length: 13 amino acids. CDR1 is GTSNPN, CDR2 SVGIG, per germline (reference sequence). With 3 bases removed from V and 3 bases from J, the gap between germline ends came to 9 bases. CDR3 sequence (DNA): TGTGCCTGGAGCGGACAGATCAATCAGCCCCAGCATTTT. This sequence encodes CAWSGQINQPQHF. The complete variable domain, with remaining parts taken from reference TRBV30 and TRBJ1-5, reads SQTIHQWPATLVQPVGSPLSLECTVEGTSNPNLYWYRQAAGRGLQLLFYSVGIGQISSEVPQNLSASRPQDRQFILSSKKLLLSDSGFYLCAWSGQINQPQHFGDGTRLSIL.

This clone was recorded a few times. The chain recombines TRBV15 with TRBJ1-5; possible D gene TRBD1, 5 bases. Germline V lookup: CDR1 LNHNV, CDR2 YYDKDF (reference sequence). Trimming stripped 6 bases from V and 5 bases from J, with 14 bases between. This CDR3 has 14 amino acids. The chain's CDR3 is CATSPEGADQPQHF. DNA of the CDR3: TGTGCCACCAGTCCAGAAGGGGCTGATCAGCCCCAGCATTTT.

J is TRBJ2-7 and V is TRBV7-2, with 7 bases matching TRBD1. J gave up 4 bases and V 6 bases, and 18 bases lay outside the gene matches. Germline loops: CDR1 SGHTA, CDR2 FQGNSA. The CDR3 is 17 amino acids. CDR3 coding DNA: TGTGCCAGCAGGTCGCTGACCGGGACAGAGATGATATACGAGCAGTACTTC. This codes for CASRSLTGTEMIYEQYF. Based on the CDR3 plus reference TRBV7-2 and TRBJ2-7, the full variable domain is GAGVSQSPSNKVTEKGKDVELRCDPISGHTALYWYRQSLGQGLEFLIYFQGNSAPDKSGLPSDRFSAERTGGSVSTLTIQRTQQEDSAVYLCASRSLTGTEMIYEQYFGPGTRLTVT.

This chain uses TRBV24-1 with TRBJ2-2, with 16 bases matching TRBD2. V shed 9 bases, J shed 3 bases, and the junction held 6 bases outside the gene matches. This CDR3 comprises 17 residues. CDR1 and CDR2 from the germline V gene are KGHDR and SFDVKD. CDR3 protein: CATAGLAGGPYTGELFF. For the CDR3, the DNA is TGTGCCACCGCGGGACTAGCGGGGGGGCCGTACACCGGGGAGCTGTTTTTT.

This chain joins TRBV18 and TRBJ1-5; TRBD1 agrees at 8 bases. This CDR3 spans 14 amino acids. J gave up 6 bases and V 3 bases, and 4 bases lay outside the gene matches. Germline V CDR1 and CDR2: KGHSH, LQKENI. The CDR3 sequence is CASSPPTGAQPQHF. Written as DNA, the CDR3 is TGTGCCAGCTCACCGCCGACAGGGGCTCAGCCCCAGCATTTT.

The CDR3 DNA reads TGCAGTGCTAGTAGGGGGCAGAGTAATGAAAAACTGTTTTTT. Amino acid sequence: CSASRGQSNEKLFF. This rearrangement joins TRBV20-1 to TRBJ1-4; 7 nucleotides agree with TRBD1. CDR1 is DFQATT and CDR2 is SNEGSKA in the germline V gene (reference sequence). This CDR3 has 14 amino acids. Trimming took 3 bases from V and 4 from J; bases not matched to a gene: 5.

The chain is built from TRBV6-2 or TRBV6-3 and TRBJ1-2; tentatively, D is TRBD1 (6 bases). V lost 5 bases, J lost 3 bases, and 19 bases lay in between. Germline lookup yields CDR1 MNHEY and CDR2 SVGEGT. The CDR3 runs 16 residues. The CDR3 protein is CASSRPAGGLDYGYTF. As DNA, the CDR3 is TGTGCCAGCAGTCGCCCGGCGGGGGGGCTCGACTATGGCTACACCTTC.

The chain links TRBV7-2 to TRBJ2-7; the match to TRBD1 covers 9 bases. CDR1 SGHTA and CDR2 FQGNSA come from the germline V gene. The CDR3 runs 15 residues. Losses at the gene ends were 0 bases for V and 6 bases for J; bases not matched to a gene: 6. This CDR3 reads CASSLAGQGFVEQYF. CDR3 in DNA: TGTGCCAGCAGCTTAGCAGGACAGGGGTTTGTCGAGCAGTACTTC.